The 8 T cell receptor beta chains in this list originate from one sample, sequenced in a study of shared clonotypes between healthy human individuals. Profiled with immunoSEQ multiplex PCR; TCRdb holds only in-frame clones, not every one. The table has about 2.4 million clones, over 85% seen once; the top ten hold over 0.12%. Material: naive CD4+ T cells sorted from blood. Subset specified: CD45RA+ positively selected. All receptors come from a young man in good health.

This sequence joins TRBV6-6 and TRBJ2-5; D possibly uses TRBD1 or TRBD2 (5 bases each). The CDR3 consists of 14 residues. In germline, CDR1 is MNHNY, CDR2 SVGAGI (reference sequence). Trimming pared 5 bases from V and 4 bases from J, leaving 14 bases between. CDR3 DNA: TGTGCCAGCAGTCCCCCTGGGGGTGGAGAGACCCAGTACTTC. As protein: CASSPPGGGETQYF.

This sequence joins TRBV12-5 and TRBJ1-1; TRBD1 might be the D (5 bases). Trimming stripped 3 bases from V and 1 base from J, with 12 bases between. CDR1 and CDR2 (germline): LGHNT, FRNRAP. The CDR3 is 15 residues long. Here the CDR3 DNA reads TGTGCTAGTGGTTTCTTTCCGACAGAGAACACTGAAGCTTTCTTT. Protein product: CASGFFPTENTEAFF.

CDR3 region: CASSLGTGGSTQPQHF. In DNA form, the CDR3 reads TGCGCCAGCAGCTTGGGTACAGGGGGCTCTACTCAGCCCCAGCATTTT. This chain uses TRBV5-1 with TRBJ1-5, with 9 bases that match TRBD1. The V and J ends lost 0 bases and 6 bases, in that order; junction bases with no gene match: 7. CDR1 is SGHRS, CDR2 YFSETQ, per germline. The CDR3 has 16 residues.

This chain joins TRBV4-3 and TRBJ1-2, with 9 bases aligning to TRBD1. Germline-derived CDR1 and CDR2 are LGHNA and YSLEER. CDR3 length: 16 residues. The V gene end was trimmed by 2 bases and the J gene end by 8 bases; junction bases not matched to a gene: 12. This CDR3 is CASSQTDPGQGDGYTF. CDR3 DNA sequence: TGCGCCAGCAGCCAAACGGACCCGGGACAGGGAGACGGCTACACCTTC.

The rearrangement joins TRBV28 to TRBJ2-7; TRBD1 matches at 10 bases. The germline V gene has CDR1 MDHEN and CDR2 SYDVKM. Trimming removed 5 bases from V and 4 bases from J; junction bases left unmatched: 8. The CDR3 loop spans 15 amino acids. The CDR3, as DNA: TGTGCCAGCAGTACTCCCGGGACAGGGGTTTACGAGCAGTACTTC. Protein: CASSTPGTGVYEQYF.

V gene TRBV29-1 combines with J gene TRBJ2-2; D unclear. Germline-derived CDR1 and CDR2 are SQVTM and ANQGSEA. The V gene lost 4 bases and the J gene lost 7 bases, with 10 bases spanning the gap. This CDR3 has 12 amino acids. The DNA of the CDR3 is TGCAGCGTTGCCCTGAATGTCGGGGAGCTGTTTTTT. Translated, it gives CSVALNVGELFF.

V and J are TRBV5-1 and TRBJ1-3; maybe TRBD1 (5 bases). Trimming took off 7 bases at V and 5 bases at J, with 19 bases between the two ends. CDR1 and CDR2 (germline): SGHRS, YFSETQ. This CDR3 is built from 15 residues. CDR3 bases: TGCGCCAGCTCTCCGGGGGATATTACCCGAAACACCATATATTTT. It codes for CASSPGDITRNTIYF.

The chain joins TRBV5-4 to TRBJ2-7; D gene unclear. The CDR3 totals 15 residues. Trimming took off 7 bases at V and 4 bases at J, with 21 bases between the two ends. Germline V CDR1 and CDR2: SGHNT, YYREEE (reference sequence). The CDR3 nucleotides read TGTGCCAGCGGTCTGGGGTCCCGCAATCCATACGAGCAGTACTTC. Amino acid sequence: CASGLGSRNPYEQYF. The variable domain in full, completed from reference TRBV5-4 and TRBJ2-7, reads ETGVTQSPTHLIKTRGQQVTLRCSSQSGHNTVSWYQQALGQGPQFIFQYYREEENGRGNFPPRFSGLQFPNYSSELNVNALELDDSALYLCASGLGSRNPYEQYFGPGTRLTVT.